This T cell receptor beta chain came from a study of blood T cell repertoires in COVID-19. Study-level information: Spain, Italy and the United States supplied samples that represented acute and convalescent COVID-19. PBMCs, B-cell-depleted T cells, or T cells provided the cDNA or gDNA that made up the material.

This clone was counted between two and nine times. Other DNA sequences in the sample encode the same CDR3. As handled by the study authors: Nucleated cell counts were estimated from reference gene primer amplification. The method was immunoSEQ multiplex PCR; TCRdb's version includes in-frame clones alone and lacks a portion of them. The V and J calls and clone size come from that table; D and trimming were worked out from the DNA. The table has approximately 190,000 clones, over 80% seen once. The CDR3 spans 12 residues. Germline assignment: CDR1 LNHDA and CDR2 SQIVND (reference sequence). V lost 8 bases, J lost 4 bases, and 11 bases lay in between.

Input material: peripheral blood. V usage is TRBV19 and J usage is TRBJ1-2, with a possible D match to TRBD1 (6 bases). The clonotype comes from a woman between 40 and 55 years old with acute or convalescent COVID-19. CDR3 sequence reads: CASSQGFYGYTF. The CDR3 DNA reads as TGTGCCAGTTCCCAGGGGTTCTATGGCTACACCTTC. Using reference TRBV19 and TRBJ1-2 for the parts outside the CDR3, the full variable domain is DGGITQSPKYLFRKEGQNVTLSCEQNLNHDAMYWYRQDPGQGLRLIYYSQIVNDFQKGDIAEGYSVSREKKESFPLTVTSAQKNPTAFYLCASSQGFYGYTFGSGTRLTVV.